This passage covers 17 T cell receptor beta chains from one sample sequenced in a study of sequential checkpoint blockade in melanoma. Data came from immunoSEQ multiplex PCR; TCRdb stores just in-frame clones and leaves some out. This sample has around 2,500 clones, with roughly a third found just once. The treatment here: randomized to nivolumab then ipilimumab (arm A) or the reverse (arm B). Here the sequenced sample was tumor tissue (inferred from file names), taken from a patient given nivolumab and ipilimumab in sequence. These receptors all stem from a human donor with melanoma.

This clone was observed a single time. The genes are TRBV10-2 and TRBJ1-6, with 8 positions matching TRBD1. Per germline, CDR1 WSHSY and CDR2 SAAADI. The CDR3 length is 17 residues. J was trimmed by 7 bases and V by 8 bases; bases with no gene match: 16. The CDR3 region has the DNA TGCGCCAGCGGCCCGGCTCGTCAGGGGGCCAGGAATTCACCCCTCCACTTT. Translated, it gives CASGPARQGARNSPLHF.

This clone counts as medium-sized. The chain joins TRBV11-3 to TRBJ1-1; D is unresolved. The CDR3 contains 14 residues. Trimming stripped 6 bases from V and 0 bases from J, with 11 bases between. Germline CDR1 and CDR2: SGHNT and YENEEA. CDR3 residues: CASRLDGLNTEAFF. The DNA for the CDR3 is TGTGCCAGCAGACTAGATGGGTTGAACACTGAAGCTTTCTTT.

V gene TRBV29-1 combines with J gene TRBJ2-7; 7 nucleotides align to TRBD2. With V trimmed by 1 base and J by 7 bases, 16 bases remained unmatched. This CDR3 contains 16 residues. Germline assignment: CDR1 SQVTM and CDR2 ANQGSEA. CDR3 sequence: CSVEGHRVSPGREQYF. In nucleotides, the CDR3 is TGCAGCGTTGAAGGACACCGGGTCTCCCCCGGGAGGGAGCAGTACTTC.

This clone was counted between two and nine times. The V and J genes are TRBV6-8 and TRBJ2-5; TRBD1 might be the D (5 bases). The CDR3 runs to 14 residues. The germline V gene has CDR1 MNHGY and CDR2 SAAAGT. V dropped 5 bases and J dropped 9 bases, with 19 bases sitting between them. Written as DNA, the CDR3 is TGTGCCAGCAGTAATCGGCAGGGCCGGATGCCCCAGTACTTC. Its protein is CASSNRQGRMPQYF.

By share, this clone counts as medium-sized. V and J are TRBV6-8 and TRBJ2-1; D gene ambiguous. The CDR3 is 15 amino acids. Per germline, CDR1 MNHGY and CDR2 SAAAGT. V gave up 5 bases and J gave up 0 bases, with 11 bases separating them. Here the CDR3 DNA reads TGTGCCAGCAGTAATCCAGCAAGCTCCTACAATGAGCAGTTCTTC. Translating it yields CASSNPASSYNEQFF.

A remark on this clone: An end of the junction differs from the germline gene, which may be a read error. The rearrangement joins TRBV4-1 to TRBJ1-1; perhaps TRBD1 as D (6 bases). Germline values: CDR1 MGHRA, CDR2 YSYEKL. This CDR3 has 12 residues. The CDR3 DNA sequence: TGCGCCAGCAGCCAAGTCGGCCAGGGGCTAATTTTT. Amino acids: CASSQVGQGLIF.

The rearrangement uses TRBV14 and TRBJ1-1, with D possibly being TRBD1 (5 bases). The V gene lost 10 bases and the J gene lost 1 base, with 10 bases spanning the gap. The CDR3 covers 12 residues. Germline assignment: CDR1 SGHDN and CDR2 FVKESK. The chain's CDR3 is CATGDGNTEAFF. The CDR3 DNA follows: TGTGCCACCGGGGACGGGAACACTGAAGCTTTCTTT.

The chain links TRBV19 to TRBJ1-1; unclear D gene. Trimming shortened V by 3 bases and J by 1 base, and 6 bases separated the two germline ends. CDR3 length: 13 residues. Germline V gene data show CDR1 as LNHDA and CDR2 as SQIVND (reference sequence). This CDR3 is CASSIDANTEAFF. CDR3 nucleotides: TGTGCCAGTAGTATCGACGCGAACACTGAAGCTTTCTTT. Together with reference TRBV19 and TRBJ1-1, the CDR3 gives the full variable domain: DGGITQSPKYLFRKEGQNVTLSCEQNLNHDAMYWYRQDPGQGLRLIYYSQIVNDFQKGDIAEGYSVSREKKESFPLTVTSAQKNPTAFYLCASSIDANTEAFFGQGTRLTVV.

The rearrangement joins TRBV28 to TRBJ2-1; D unclear. CDR3 length equals 13 residues. Germline loops: CDR1 MDHEN, CDR2 SYDVKM. Trimming shortened V by 6 bases and J by 7 bases, and 13 bases separated the two germline ends. The CDR3 nucleotides read TGTGCCAGCAGATCCTCCCAGAGGAATGAGCAGTTCTTC. Translating gives CASRSSQRNEQFF. The full variable domain, its missing parts supplied by reference TRBV28 and TRBJ2-1, is DVKVTQSSRYLVKRTGEKVFLECVQDMDHENMFWYRQDPGLGLRLIYFSYDVKMKEKGDIPEGYSVSREKKERFSLILESASTNQTSMYLCASRSSQRNEQFFGPGTRLTVL.

The chain links TRBV28 to TRBJ2-7; 7 positions match TRBD1. This CDR3 spans 14 amino acids. The germline V gene has CDR1 MDHEN and CDR2 SYDVKM. V was pared by 6 bases and J by 2 bases, with 7 bases of the junction left unmatched. The CDR3 loop reads CASRRPGQTYEQYF. The CDR3 DNA reads as TGTGCCAGCAGACGTCCGGGACAGACCTACGAGCAGTACTTC.

This clone was picked up a small number of times. This chain uses TRBV5-1 with TRBJ2-7; 12 bases fit TRBD1. Germline V gene data show CDR1 as SGHRS and CDR2 as YFSETQ. The CDR3 totals 15 residues. V gave up 4 bases and J gave up 7 bases; unmatched junction bases: 9. The CDR3 loop reads CASSLPGQGAREQYF. The CDR3 DNA reads TGCGCCAGCAGCCTACCGGGACAGGGGGCTCGTGAGCAGTACTTC.

V is TRBV30 and J is TRBJ2-1, with D perhaps matching TRBD1 or TRBD2 (6 bases each). CDR1 is GTSNPN, CDR2 SVGIG, per germline (reference sequence). Trimming shortened V by 2 bases and J by 4 bases, and 18 bases separated the two germline ends. The CDR3 runs 16 residues. The CDR3 region has the DNA TGTGCCTGGAGTCCTCTGGGGGCTAGCGAGTACAATGAGCAGTTCTTC. Its protein is CAWSPLGASEYNEQFF.

This clone was counted a few times. The chain is built from TRBV6-4 and TRBJ1-5, with D possibly matching TRBD1 (6 bases). Between the trimmed V and J ends, which lost 6 bases and 0 bases, there was a span of 18 bases. The CDR3 loop spans 17 amino acids. Germline V gene data show CDR1 as MRHNA and CDR2 as SNTAGT. CDR3 nucleotides: TGTGCCAGCAGACCTCATGGGGGGGCATATAGCAATCAGCCCCAGCATTTT. This codes for CASRPHGGAYSNQPQHF.

There are a few counts of this clone. The chain couples TRBV18 to TRBJ1-2; D not resolved. Trimming took 0 bases from V and 4 from J, leaving 9 bases between them. The CDR3 is 14 amino acids. Germline CDR1 is KGHSH and CDR2 is LQKENI. CDR3 in amino acids: CASSPPDGVYGYTF. CDR3 in DNA: TGTGCCAGCTCACCACCGGACGGAGTCTATGGCTACACCTTC.

This rearrangement joins TRBV19 to TRBJ2-4; 14 bases map to TRBD2. The CDR3 is 17 amino acids. Germline V gene lookup returns CDR1 LNHDA and CDR2 SQIVND (reference sequence). The V and J ends lost 4 bases and 3 bases, in that order; junction bases with no gene match: 5. CDR3 coding DNA: TGTGCCAGTAGTAGCCGGGGACTAGCGGGAGACAAAAACATTCAGTACTTC. Its translation: CASSSRGLAGDKNIQYF.

Within the sample, this clone is medium-sized. The V gene is TRBV6-8, the J gene TRBJ2-2; 7 bases fit TRBD1. CDR1 is MNHGY, CDR2 SAAAGT, per germline. J gave up 6 bases and V 4 bases, and 11 bases lay outside the gene matches. This CDR3 is built from 16 residues. CDR3 residues: CASSLSTRQGAGELFF. The CDR3 nucleotides are TGTGCCAGCAGTTTATCGACGCGACAGGGAGCCGGGGAGCTGTTTTTT.

The rearrangement links TRBV5-1 to TRBJ2-6; D could derive from TRBD1 or TRBD2 (5 bases each). This CDR3 spans 16 amino acids. The germline CDR1 and CDR2 sequences are SGHRS and YFSETQ. Between the trimmed V and J ends, which lost 4 bases and 4 bases, there was a span of 15 bases. The CDR3 here is CASSPPFGDGANVLTF. Here the CDR3 DNA reads TGCGCCAGCAGCCCCCCTTTTGGGGACGGGGCCAACGTCCTGACTTTC.